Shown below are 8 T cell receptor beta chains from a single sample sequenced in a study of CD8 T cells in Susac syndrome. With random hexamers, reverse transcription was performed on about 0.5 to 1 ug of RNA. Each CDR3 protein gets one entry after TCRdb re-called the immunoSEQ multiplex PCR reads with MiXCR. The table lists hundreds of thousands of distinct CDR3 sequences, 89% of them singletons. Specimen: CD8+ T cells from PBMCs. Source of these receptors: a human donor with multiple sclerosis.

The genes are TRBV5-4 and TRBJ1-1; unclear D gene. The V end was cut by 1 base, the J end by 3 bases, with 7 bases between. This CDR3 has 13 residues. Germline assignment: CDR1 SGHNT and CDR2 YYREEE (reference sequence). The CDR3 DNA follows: TGTGCCAGCAGCTTGTACAGTTACACTGAAGCTTTCTTT. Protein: CASSLYSYTEAFF.

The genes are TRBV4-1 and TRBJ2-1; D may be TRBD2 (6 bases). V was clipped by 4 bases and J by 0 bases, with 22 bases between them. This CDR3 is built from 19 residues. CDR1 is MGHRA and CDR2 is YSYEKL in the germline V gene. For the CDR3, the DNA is TGCGCCAGCAGCCCGCGGGGCTCACAGAAAACCAGCTCCTACAATGAGCAGTTCTTC. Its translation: CASSPRGSQKTSSYNEQFF.

The CDR3 nucleotides are TGCAGTGCTAGGGATATAGCGGGAGTCTACAATGAGCAGTTCTTC. Amino acid sequence: CSARDIAGVYNEQFF. The chain combines TRBV20-1 with TRBJ2-1, with 9 nucleotides matching TRBD2. Germline V gene lookup returns CDR1 DFQATT and CDR2 SNEGSKA (reference sequence). The V and J ends lost 3 bases and 3 bases, in that order; junction bases with no gene match: 6. The length of the CDR3 is 15 residues.

For the CDR3, the DNA is TGTGCCAGCAGCTTAACCCTCGGGGGCGAGCAGTACTTC. This codes for CASSLTLGGEQYF. This chain connects TRBV7-3 to TRBJ2-7; tentative D call: TRBD2 (6 bases). From germline, CDR1 is SGHTA and CDR2 FQGTGA. This CDR3 has 13 residues. V was trimmed by 0 bases and J by 6 bases, leaving 9 bases between them.

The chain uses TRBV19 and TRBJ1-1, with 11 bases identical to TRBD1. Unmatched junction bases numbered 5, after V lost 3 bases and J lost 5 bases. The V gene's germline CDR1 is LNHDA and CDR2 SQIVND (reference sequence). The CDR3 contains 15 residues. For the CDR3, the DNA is TGTGCCAGTAGTATCCGGACAGGGGGCCAGACTGAAGCTTTCTTT. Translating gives CASSIRTGGQTEAFF.

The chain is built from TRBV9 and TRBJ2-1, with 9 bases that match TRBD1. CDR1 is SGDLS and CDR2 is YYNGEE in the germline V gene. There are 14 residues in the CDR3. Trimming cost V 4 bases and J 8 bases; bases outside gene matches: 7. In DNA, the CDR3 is TGTGCCAGCAGCACAACAGGGGGCCGGGATGAGCAGTTCTTC. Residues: CASSTTGGRDEQFF.

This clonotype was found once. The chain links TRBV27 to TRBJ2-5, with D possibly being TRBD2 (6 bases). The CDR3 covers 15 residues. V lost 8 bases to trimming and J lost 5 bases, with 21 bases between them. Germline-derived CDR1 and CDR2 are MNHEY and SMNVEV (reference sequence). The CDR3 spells CASGADWGDWETQYF. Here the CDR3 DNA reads TGTGCCAGCGGGGCAGACTGGGGGGACTGGGAGACCCAGTACTTC.

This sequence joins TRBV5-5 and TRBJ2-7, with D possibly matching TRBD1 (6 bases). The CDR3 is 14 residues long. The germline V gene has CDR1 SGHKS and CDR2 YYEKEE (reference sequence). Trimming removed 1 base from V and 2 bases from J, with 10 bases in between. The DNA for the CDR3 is TGTGCCAGCAGCTTGACAGGGTTAACCTACGAGCAGTACTTC. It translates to CASSLTGLTYEQYF.